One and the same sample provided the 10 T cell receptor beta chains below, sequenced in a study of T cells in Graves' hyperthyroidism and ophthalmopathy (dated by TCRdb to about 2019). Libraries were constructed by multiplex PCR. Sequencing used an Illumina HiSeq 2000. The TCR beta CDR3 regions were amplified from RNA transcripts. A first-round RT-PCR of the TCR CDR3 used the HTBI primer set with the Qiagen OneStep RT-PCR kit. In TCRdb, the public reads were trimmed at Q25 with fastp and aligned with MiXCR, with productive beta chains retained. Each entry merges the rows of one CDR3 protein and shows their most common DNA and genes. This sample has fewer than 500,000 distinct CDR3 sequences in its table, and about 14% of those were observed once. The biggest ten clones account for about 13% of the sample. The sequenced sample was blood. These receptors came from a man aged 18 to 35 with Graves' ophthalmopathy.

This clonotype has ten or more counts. The CDR3 nucleotides are TGTGCCAGCAGTTCGCCCTTGAGTCCCAGGCCCTACAATGAGCAGTTCTTC. Translating gives CASSSPLSPRPYNEQFF. This chain uses TRBV6-1 with TRBJ2-1, with D unresolved. The CDR3 consists of 17 residues. CDR1 and CDR2 (germline): MNHNS, SASEGT. Trimming removed 5 bases from V and 2 bases from J, with 19 bases in between.

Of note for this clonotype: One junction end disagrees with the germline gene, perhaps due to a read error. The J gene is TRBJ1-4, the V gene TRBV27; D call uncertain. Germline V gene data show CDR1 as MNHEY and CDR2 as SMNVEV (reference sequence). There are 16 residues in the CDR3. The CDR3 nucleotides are TGTGCCAGCAGTCCCTATTCCGGGTCAACCAATGAAAAACTGTTTTTT. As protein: CASSPYSGSTNEKLFF. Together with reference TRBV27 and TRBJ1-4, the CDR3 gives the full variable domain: EAQVTQNPRYLITVTGKKLTVTCSQNMNHEYMSWYRQDPGLGLRQIYYSMNVEVTDKGDVPEGYKVSRKEKRNFPLILESPSPNQTSLYFCASSPYSGSTNEKLFFGSGTQLSVL.

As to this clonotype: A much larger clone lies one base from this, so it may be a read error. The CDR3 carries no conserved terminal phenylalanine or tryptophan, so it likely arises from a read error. The CDR3 sequence: CASSYGTSVYNEQFS. In DNA, the CDR3 is TGTGCCAGCAGTTACGGGACTAGCGTATACAATGAGCAGTTCTCC. The chain couples TRBV6-9 to TRBJ2-1, with TRBD2 matching over 10 bases. The germline V gene encodes CDR1 MNHGY and CDR2 SVAAGI. The V and J ends lost 3 bases and 4 bases, in that order; junction bases with no gene match: 3. The CDR3 runs 15 residues.

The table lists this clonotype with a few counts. CDR3 protein: CATSRDRGAGQPQHF. Here the CDR3 DNA reads TGTGCCACCAGCAGAGATCGGGGGGCTGGACAGCCCCAGCATTTT. The chain recombines TRBV15 with TRBJ1-5, with a tentative D call TRBD1 (6 bases). Trimming shortened V by 0 bases and J by 7 bases, and 13 bases separated the two germline ends. The CDR3 consists of 15 residues. Germline CDR1 is LNHNV and CDR2 is YYDKDF (reference sequence).

CDR3 DNA: TGTGCCACCAGGACTAGCAGCATCAAGGGAGAGACCCAGTACTTC. The encoded protein is CATRTSSIKGETQYF. The V and J genes are TRBV6-1 and TRBJ2-5; 8 bases map to TRBD2. J lost 4 bases, V lost 10 bases, and 14 bases had no gene match. There are 15 residues in the CDR3. Germline V gene sequence: CDR1 MNHNS, CDR2 SASEGT.

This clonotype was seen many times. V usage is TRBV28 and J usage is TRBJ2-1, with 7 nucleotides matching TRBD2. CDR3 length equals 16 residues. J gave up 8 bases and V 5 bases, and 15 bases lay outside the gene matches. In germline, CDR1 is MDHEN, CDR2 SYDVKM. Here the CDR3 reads CASSILFASGYYEQFF. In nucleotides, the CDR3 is TGTGCCAGCAGTATCCTGTTCGCTAGCGGTTATTATGAGCAGTTCTTC.

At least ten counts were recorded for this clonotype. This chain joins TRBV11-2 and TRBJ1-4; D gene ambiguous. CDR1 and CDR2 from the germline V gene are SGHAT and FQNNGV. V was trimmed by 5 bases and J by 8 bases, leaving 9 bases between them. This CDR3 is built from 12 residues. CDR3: CASSVQREKLFF. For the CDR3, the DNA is TGTGCCAGCAGCGTTCAGAGGGAAAAACTGTTTTTT. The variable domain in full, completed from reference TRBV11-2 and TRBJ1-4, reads EAGVAQSPRYKIIEKRQSVAFWCNPISGHATLYWYQQILGQGPKLLIQFQNNGVVDDSQLPKDRFSAERLKGVDSTLKIQPAKLEDSAVYLCASSVQREKLFFGSGTQLSVL.

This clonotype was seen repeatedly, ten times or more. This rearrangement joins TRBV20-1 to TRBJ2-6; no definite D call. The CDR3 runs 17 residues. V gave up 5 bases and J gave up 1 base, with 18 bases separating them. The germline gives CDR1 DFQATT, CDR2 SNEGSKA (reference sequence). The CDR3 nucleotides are TGCAGTGCTGGTGGGTCGAGCTGGGGATCTGGGGCCAACGTCCTGACTTTC. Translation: CSAGGSSWGSGANVLTF.

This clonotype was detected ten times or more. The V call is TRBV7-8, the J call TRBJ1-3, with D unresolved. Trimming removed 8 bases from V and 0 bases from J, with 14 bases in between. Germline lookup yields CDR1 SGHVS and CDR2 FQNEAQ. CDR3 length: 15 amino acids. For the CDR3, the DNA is TGTGCCAGCGTCCCCCGGGCCAACTCTGGAAACACCATATATTTT. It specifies CASVPRANSGNTIYF.

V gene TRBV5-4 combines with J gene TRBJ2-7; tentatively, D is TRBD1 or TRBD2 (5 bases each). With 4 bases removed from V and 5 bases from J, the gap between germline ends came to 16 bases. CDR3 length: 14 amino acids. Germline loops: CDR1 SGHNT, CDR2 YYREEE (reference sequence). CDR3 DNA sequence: TGTGCCAGCAGCCCAGGATGGGGGTCTCACGAGCAGTACTTC. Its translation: CASSPGWGSHEQYF. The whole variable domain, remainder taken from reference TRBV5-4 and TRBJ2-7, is ETGVTQSPTHLIKTRGQQVTLRCSSQSGHNTVSWYQQALGQGPQFIFQYYREEENGRGNFPPRFSGLQFPNYSSELNVNALELDDSALYLCASSPGWGSHEQYFGPGTRLTVT.